This TCR beta chain was observed in a study of cytomegalovirus exposure and HLA in healthy donors listed by TCRdb under 2017. About the full investigation: An earlier analysis of roughly 500 of the donors reported 250 to 300 Gb of sequence data and more than 90 million unique TCR beta sequences from roughly 180 million T cells. Roughly 300 gigabases of sequencing data and some 85 million unique TCR sequences were included in an early release covering around 600 HLA-typed donors. The genetic ancestry cluster associated with self-reported Caucasian donors included 80% to 90% of the approximately 400 genotyped donors. The study aimed to test whether signatures of past pathogen exposure could be identified by cataloging public T cell receptors. The T cell repertoires of 670 or so subjects were profiled by immunosequencing and related to cytomegalovirus serostatus. A separate validation cohort of roughly 130 different subjects was used in addition to the roughly 700-subject first cohort. The study combined high-throughput TCR immunosequencing, statistical association of individual TCRs with disease status, and machine learning to predict cytomegalovirus infection status. In a later analysis, previously published TCR beta repertoires from about 670 donors were re-analyzed and high-resolution HLA genotyping was added so that TCR occurrence patterns could be studied. Rather than using new phenotypic data, the later analysis identified candidate immune exposures from TCR beta sequences and from how often those sequences occurred across donors. To decide whether each TCR beta V gene segment behaved as functional or pseudogenic, an earlier analysis of several hundred of the donors relied on high-throughput TCR beta sequencing. Donor age, sex, ethnicity and CMV serostatus were compiled together with the repertoire data. A later genetic analysis used genome-wide SNP genotypes for about 55% of the 666 donors, treating that subset as a discovery cohort. All discovery cohort repertoires had been generated using a single sequencing platform. HLA typing covered class I and class II loci at four-digit resolution. Typing coverage differed by locus: A, B, C, DRB1 and DQB1 were typed in roughly 629-630 donors, DQA1 in approximately 520, DPA1 in approximately 610, and DPB1 in just under 490. Several DR-DQ haplotypes were handled as single units for association and clustering because linkage in the cohort was strong. Across some 400 genotyped donors of the cohort, an average of about 200,000 unique TCR beta nucleotide sequences per donor were sequenced, and 15% to 20% of those sequences were non-productive. General findings and caveats noted by the study authors: According to the authors, the approach could potentially be generalized to other disease states and immunological phenotypes. In a later analysis, several top co-occurrence clusters were reported to appear linked to parvovirus B19, influenza, CMV and Epstein-Barr virus. In a later genetic analysis, fewer N-insertions in productive TCRs were reported among donors in an Asian-associated ancestry cluster than the roughly 700-donor mean. In both the original and validation cohorts, the classifier was reported to diagnose cytomegalovirus status with high specificity and sensitivity. The sequencing pipeline was judged likely to have produced a cluster of highly shared sequence variants as a technical artifact. According to a later analysis, TCR association rates differed among HLA loci, with DRB1 alleles showing the most associated TCRs and HLA-C alleles showing the fewest. Immune exposure information for the cohort was limited to CMV serostatus. Some IMGT-functional V segments, including TRBV6-2 and TRBV6-3, could not be told apart with the 87-base-pair reads, so those segments were excluded. Presence/absence analyses assumed roughly uniform sequencing depth across donors, an assumption that may not hold. In the study, about 150 TCR beta chains were listed as associated with cytomegalovirus. Correlated functional status among segregating V segments might reflect linkage disequilibrium, but an unknown experimental factor could not be ruled out. Strong co-occurrence of HLA alleles, especially DR and DQ, made assigning TCR associations to individual alleles difficult. In a later genetic analysis, a missense DCLRE1C variant was associated with V-gene and J-gene trimming of TCR beta chains, and the association was replicated in an independent cohort. A further reported finding was that TCR beta sequences accurately predicted the HLA-A and HLA-B alleles for most subjects in the first cohort. At a false discovery rate of 0.05, a later analysis linked 16,000 or so TCR beta sequences to specific HLA alleles. A later analysis found that HLA-associated TCR beta chains were more clonally expanded and had lower generation probabilities than equally common non-associated chains. The cohort was sequenced for TCR beta chains only, and without alpha or paired-chain data the features that could be detected were limited. Three of the identified cytomegalovirus-associated TCR beta chains were confirmed in vitro to be specific for cytomegalovirus antigens. A later analysis found that most CMV-associated TCR beta chains appeared HLA-restricted, with HLA associations seemingly driven largely by CMV exposure. The earlier analysis of about 600 of the donors excluded some 16 rarely observed V segments, including chromosome 9 orphons, because counts were too low. Because HLA typing was missing for some donors at each locus, association tests included only the typed subset. Most TCR sequences were seen in very few donors, while some public TCRs were found in many individuals. Broadly in line with IMGT annotations, most TCR beta V segments showed up in productive rearrangements about 87% or about 30% of the time in an earlier analysis of approximately 600 of the donors.

The method behind the library was the immunoSEQ multiplex PCR assay. A mixture of 60 forward primers for TCR Vbeta segments and 13 reverse primers for TCR Jbeta segments was used in the multiplex PCR. A multiplex PCR assay on genomic DNA amplified the CDR3 region of rearranged TCR beta genes. Amplified TCR beta libraries were sequenced as 87-base-pair reads on the Illumina HiSeq System. The published analysis was carried out like this. Across the roughly 700 repertoires, a later analysis counted tens of millions of unique TCR beta chains, roughly 11 million of which were shared by at least two donors. A nearest-neighbor algorithm error-corrected the raw reads and collapsed the reads into unique sequences, merging closely related sequences to remove PCR and sequencing errors. To assign V, D and J gene segments, CDR3 sequences were aligned to IMGT reference sequences. For a sequence to be retained, a match of at least six nucleotides was required to both a V gene segment and a J gene segment. A rearrangement counted as productive if the CDR3 had no stop codons and remained in frame with V and J, and every other rearrangement counted as non-productive. Following IMGT convention, CDR3 was defined as the stretch from the second conserved V-encoded cysteine up to the conserved J-encoded phenylalanine. The earlier analysis of fewer than 700 of the donors excluded sequences that lacked an unambiguous match to a single V gene segment. An earlier analysis of several hundred of the donors classified V segments as functional when productive rearrangements were above 56.7% and as segregating when the standard deviation between donors was above 5%. A statistical classification framework was built to diagnose cytomegalovirus status from the catalog of TCR beta chain sequences. In a later analysis, V and J genes were assigned by comparing TCR nucleotide sequences against IMGT/GENE-DB human TR gene sequences. In a later analysis, CDR3 sequences and most-parsimonious VDJ recombination scenarios were assigned using the TCRdist pipeline. In a later analysis, each TCR beta chain was defined by its CDR3 amino acid sequence together with its V-gene family, and reads without a unique V-gene family were excluded. A later analysis removed 550 to 700 highly shared, low-generation-probability nucleotide sequences to deal with suspected cross-contamination and a sequencing artifact. A later analysis calculated a clonal expansion index for each public chain from normalized within-repertoire ranks of inferred template counts. In a later analysis, generation probabilities were computed with a VDJ recombination model fitted to out-of-frame rearrangements, and the resulting probabilities were checked against IGoR. In a later analysis, TCR-TCR, TCR-HLA and TCR-CMV co-occurrence was scored with hypergeometric tests, and a repertoire-size bias correction was applied to TCR pairs. False discovery rates were estimated in a later analysis by permuting HLA or CMV assignments 20 times. In a later analysis, co-occurring TCRs were grouped with DBSCAN, and TCRdist sequence similarity was added when clustering was performed within HLA-allele-positive subsets. Repertoires with fewer than 30,000 or more than 120,000 public chains were left out of co-occurrence clustering, as were four to six repertoires with anomalous nucleotide sharing. TCRdb retrieved this table from immuneACCESS and kept in-frame rearrangements only. Not all clones are present; in checked studies, unresolved V genes account for under half, and no reason is known for the remainder. The D gene and trimming were derived from the DNA, and the V and J assignments and clone size from that table. Counted in this sample were 100,000 to 150,000 clones; about 81% of them appeared once. The ten largest make up more than 7.5% of the sample.

The germline V gene supplies CDR1 SGHRS and CDR2 YFSETQ. Trimming removed 7 bases from V and 10 bases from J; the gene matches leave 10 bases unexplained. The cysteine opens and the phenylalanine closes a CDR3 of 14 amino acids. Only CDR3 DNA is held: 42 bases, read in frame from base 1. To note about this clone: It lacks a known antigen. Qualities for individual bases were not recorded, and no much larger clone is one base off.

The cohort was made up of under 800 healthy bone marrow donors. At the time of sampling, all cohort members were nominally healthy, though unrecorded immune exposures were likely present. The donor tested CMV seropositive, placing the donor among the 250 to 300 seropositive members of the cohort. Every donor gave a peripheral blood sample, and the peripheral blood mononuclear cells from that sample were used for TCR beta sequencing. The Qiagen DNeasy Blood Extraction Kit was used to extract genomic DNA from the blood cell samples. This clonotype originated in a woman in her fifties or sixties in good health and CMV-seropositive. The rearranged chain carries TRBV5-1 and TRBJ1-6, with 8 bases matching TRBD1. Sequenced input: PBMCs. The CDR3 sequence is CASQETGVASPLHF. The base sequence is TGCGCCAGCCAGGAGACAGGGGTTGCCTCACCCCTCCACTTT.